The sequence of this T cell receptor beta chain was determined in a study of CD8+ T cells in alopecia areata. This sample's treatment: oral pan-JAK inhibitor, 5-10 mg twice daily. CDR1 is MNHEY and CDR2 is SVGAGI in the germline V gene. After removal of 3 bases from V and 5 bases from J, the junction contained 11 bases not matched to a gene. The CDR3 runs 16 residues. Reverse transcribed after extraction, RNA yielded cDNA as the sequencing template. Using immunoSEQ multiplex PCR, the repertoire was profiled, and TCRdb retains in-frame clones only, with some absent. The sample shows some 110,000 clones, roughly 58% of them seen only once.

The chain couples TRBV6-5 to TRBJ2-5; 8 nucleotides match TRBD2. The receptor comes from a human donor with alopecia areata. The starting material was CD8+ T cells sorted from blood, obtained at week 4, from a patient treated with tofacitinib. Written as DNA, the CDR3 is TGTGCCAGCAGTTATGATGGTAGCGGGGTCGTGGAGACCCAGTACTTC. Translated: CASSYDGSGVVETQYF.